The 9 T cell receptor beta chains below all came from one sample that was sequenced in a study of technical replicates of blood from a few donors. TCRdb keeps only in-frame clones here, not all; method: immunoSEQ multiplex PCR. The table shows about 66,000 clones, with 85% to 90% occurring only once. The sequenced material came from PBMCs. The receptors shown here come from a human donor in good health. Some clones in this sample may be carry-over from other donors' samples.

The CDR3 bases are TGTGCCACCAGCAGAGTCGGGGTTAACTATGGCTACACCTTC. Its translation is CATSRVGVNYGYTF. This rearrangement joins TRBV15 to TRBJ1-2; D unresolved. CDR3 length equals 14 residues. Trimming stripped 1 base from V and 1 base from J, with 7 bases between. Germline V gene sequence: CDR1 LNHNV, CDR2 YYDKDF (reference sequence).

This clone is a singleton in its sample. This sequence joins TRBV30 and TRBJ1-4; tentative D call: TRBD1 (6 bases). V gave up 1 base and J gave up 3 bases, with 6 bases separating them. The CDR3 is made up of 13 amino acids. Germline CDR1 and CDR2: GTSNPN and SVGIG (reference sequence). CDR3 region: CAWSGGPNEKLFF. The CDR3 DNA reads TGTGCCTGGAGTGGGGGGCCTAATGAAAAACTGTTTTTT.

The rearrangement uses TRBV7-2 and TRBJ2-7; D is perhaps TRBD2 (6 bases). The CDR3 has 13 residues. Trimming shortened V by 6 bases and J by 2 bases, and 11 bases separated the two germline ends. From germline, CDR1 is SGHTA and CDR2 FQGNSA. The CDR3 DNA reads TGTGCCAGCAGTTGGGACTTGACCTACGAGCAGTACTTC. This sequence encodes CASSWDLTYEQYF.

This chain links TRBV5-4 with TRBJ1-2; D gene unclear. This CDR3 region has 16 residues. Trimming pared 5 bases from V and 2 bases from J, leaving 19 bases between. CDR1 and CDR2 from the germline V gene are SGHNT and YYREEE (reference sequence). CDR3 loop: CASSIRGMRVNYGYTF. Written as DNA, the CDR3 is TGTGCCAGCAGTATTAGAGGGATGCGGGTCAACTATGGCTACACCTTC.

V and J are TRBV7-2 and TRBJ2-4, with 11 bases lining up with TRBD2. V shed 5 bases, J shed 3 bases, and the junction held 6 bases outside the gene matches. Germline values: CDR1 SGHTA, CDR2 FQGNSA. This CDR3 is 16 amino acids long. The CDR3, as DNA: TGTGCCAGCAGCGTATTGACTAGCGGGGACAAAAACATTCAGTACTTC. Amino acid sequence: CASSVLTSGDKNIQYF.

The genes are TRBV10-3 and TRBJ2-1; TRBD2 matches at 8 bases. Looked up from germline, CDR1 is ENHRY and CDR2 is SYGVKD. The CDR3 sequence is 16 residues long. The V segment lost 2 bases and the J segment 10 bases; nucleotides outside the gene matches: 13. CDR3 coding DNA: TGTGCCATCAGTGAGGGTAGCGGGACTATTTTTGGGGAGCAGTTCTTC. As protein: CAISEGSGTIFGEQFF.

The V and J genes are TRBV14 and TRBJ1-1, with D hard to call. Germline assignment: CDR1 SGHDN and CDR2 FVKESK. This CDR3 has 13 amino acids. Trimming shortened V by 1 base and J by 11 bases, and 14 bases separated the two germline ends. As DNA, the CDR3 is TGTGCCAGCAGCCAAGCTTCAGGTTATAGGGCTTTCTTT. It translates to CASSQASGYRAFF.

This clone was detected once. The J gene is TRBJ2-7, the V gene TRBV6-1; 9 positions match TRBD2. With 4 bases clipped from V and 1 base from J, the junction kept 5 bases outside the gene matches. Germline CDR1 reads MNHNS; CDR2 reads SASEGT. The CDR3 length is 15 residues. CDR3 coding DNA: TGTGCCAGCAGTGGTATAGCGGGAGAATCCTACGAGCAGTACTTC. Translation gives CASSGIAGESYEQYF.

The genes are TRBV12-5 and TRBJ1-2; TRBD1 matches 7 bases. Germline values: CDR1 LGHNT, CDR2 FRNRAP. V lost 5 bases to trimming and J lost 8 bases; unmatched junction nucleotides: 5. The CDR3 extends over 12 amino acids. CDR3: CASGRDSGGYTF. CDR3 bases: TGTGCTAGTGGTCGGGACAGTGGGGGCTACACCTTC.